One and the same sample provided the 9 T cell receptor beta chains below, sequenced in a study of graft-versus-host responses after intestinal transplantation. TCRdb's table, derived via immunoSEQ multiplex PCR, lists solely in-frame clones and lacks some. The data contain 100,000 or so clones, 90% to 95% of them singletons. These receptors have no identified antigens. The sample in question was unstimulated CD4+ T cells sorted from spleen or lymph node cells, obtained before transplant. These receptors were collected from a human donor who was the organ donor for an intestinal transplant.

V is TRBV29-1 and J is TRBJ1-1; 7 nucleotides agree with TRBD1. V was pared by 4 bases and J by 5 bases, with 10 bases of the junction left unmatched. Germline V lookup: CDR1 SQVTM, CDR2 ANQGSEA. The CDR3 sequence is 14 residues long. CDR3 in DNA: TGCAGCGTTGCTGGGACATCAGGGGGAACTGAAGCTTTCTTT. Its protein product is CSVAGTSGGTEAFF.

This chain uses TRBV5-1 with TRBJ2-3; D gene uncertain. V lost 0 bases and J 1 base, leaving 6 bases between the germline ends. In germline, CDR1 is SGHRS, CDR2 YFSETQ. The CDR3 loop spans 14 amino acids. The CDR3 coding sequence is TGCGCCAGCAGCTTGGACCAGGGCACAGATACGCAGTATTTT. This encodes CASSLDQGTDTQYF.

The chain is built from TRBV27 and TRBJ2-3; D not certain. The CDR3 is made up of 13 amino acids. V gave up 4 bases and J gave up 2 bases, with 7 bases separating them. Looked up from germline, CDR1 is MNHEY and CDR2 is SMNVEV (reference sequence). CDR3 nucleotide sequence: TGTGCCAGCAGTTCCGTTTTCACAGATACGCAGTATTTT. It translates to CASSSVFTDTQYF.

The chain has TRBV30 and TRBJ1-2; D is undetermined. Trimming removed 0 bases at V and 2 bases at J, with 16 bases between. There are 16 residues in the CDR3. CDR1 and CDR2 (germline): GTSNPN, SVGIG (reference sequence). CDR3 sequence: CAWSVPAGSRNYGYTF. The CDR3 region has the DNA TGTGCCTGGAGTGTACCGGCCGGGTCTCGGAACTATGGCTACACCTTC.

This rearrangement joins TRBV4-3 to TRBJ2-2; the D gene is possibly TRBD2 (7 bases). V lost 0 bases, J lost 4 bases, and 12 bases lay in between. This CDR3 is built from 16 residues. The germline V gene encodes CDR1 LGHNA and CDR2 YSLEER. CDR3 sequence: CASSQEGGGSTGELFF. CDR3 bases: TGCGCCAGCAGCCAAGAAGGGGGGGGCAGCACCGGGGAGCTGTTTTTT.

The V call is TRBV5-8, the J call TRBJ1-1; the match to TRBD1 covers 8 bases. Trimming removed 6 bases from V and 2 bases from J; junction bases left unmatched: 15. Germline CDR1 is SGHTS and CDR2 is YDEGEE. CDR3 length equals 17 residues. The CDR3 region is CASISQGARFRNTEAFF. CDR3 bases: TGTGCCAGCATTTCTCAGGGGGCGCGATTTAGAAACACTGAAGCTTTCTTT.

In nucleotides, the CDR3 is TGTGCCAGTAGTATCGACAGCACCAGGGAGACCCAGTACTTC. This codes for CASSIDSTRETQYF. This sequence joins TRBV19 and TRBJ2-5, with D tentatively TRBD1 (5 bases). Trimming pared 3 bases from V and 5 bases from J, leaving 13 bases between. Germline V gene lookup returns CDR1 LNHDA and CDR2 SQIVND (reference sequence). This CDR3 is built from 14 residues.

In this sample, this clone turned up a few times. The chain recombines TRBV7-9 with TRBJ1-2, with D perhaps matching TRBD1 (6 bases). This CDR3 region has 15 residues. The germline V gene encodes CDR1 SEHNR and CDR2 FQNEAQ (reference sequence). Between the trimmed V and J ends, which lost 7 bases and 4 bases, there was a span of 19 bases. The CDR3 DNA is TGTGCCAGCACGTTCGCGATGACAGGCTCCTATGGCTACACCTTC. It translates to CASTFAMTGSYGYTF.

The chain couples TRBV7-2 to TRBJ1-2, with no clear D. CDR1 SGHTA and CDR2 FQGNSA come from the germline V gene. The CDR3 runs to 14 residues. The germline V and J ends were trimmed by 1 base and 8 bases, with 14 bases remaining between them. The CDR3 DNA follows: TGTGCCAGCAGCTTAGGACACCCGGTAGGCGGCTACACCTTC. Protein: CASSLGHPVGGYTF.